This T cell receptor (beta chain) was retrieved from a study of CD8 T cells in ankylosing spondylitis. General study findings and limits: Disease-linked clones proved CD8+ and comparatively uncommon in peripheral blood. A motif in TCR beta, a set of 8 or 9 highly homologous variants, appeared characteristic of ankylosing spondylitis blood.

Using quantitative 5'-RACE with molecular barcodes, the authors made TCR beta libraries. Each CDR3 protein gets one entry after TCRdb re-called the 5' RACE reads with MiXCR. The sample lists about 800,000 distinct CDR3 sequences, approximately 12% seen once, with 0.45% to 0.6% in the top ten. The germline CDR1 and CDR2 sequences are LGHNA and YNFKEQ. This CDR3 is 14 amino acids long. V was clipped by 4 bases and J by 4 bases; unmatched bases: 2. As for this clonotype: Its target is unknown.

The J gene is TRBJ2-3, the V gene TRBV4-2, with 10 bases matching TRBD2. The receptor was derived from a male donor with ankylosing spondylitis. The sample taken for sequencing was blood, either unsorted or a sorted T cell fraction (not recorded which). This chain's CDR3 is CASSRGLAADTQYF. The CDR3 nucleotides are TGTGCCAGCAGCCGAGGACTAGCGGCAGATACGCAGTATTTT.